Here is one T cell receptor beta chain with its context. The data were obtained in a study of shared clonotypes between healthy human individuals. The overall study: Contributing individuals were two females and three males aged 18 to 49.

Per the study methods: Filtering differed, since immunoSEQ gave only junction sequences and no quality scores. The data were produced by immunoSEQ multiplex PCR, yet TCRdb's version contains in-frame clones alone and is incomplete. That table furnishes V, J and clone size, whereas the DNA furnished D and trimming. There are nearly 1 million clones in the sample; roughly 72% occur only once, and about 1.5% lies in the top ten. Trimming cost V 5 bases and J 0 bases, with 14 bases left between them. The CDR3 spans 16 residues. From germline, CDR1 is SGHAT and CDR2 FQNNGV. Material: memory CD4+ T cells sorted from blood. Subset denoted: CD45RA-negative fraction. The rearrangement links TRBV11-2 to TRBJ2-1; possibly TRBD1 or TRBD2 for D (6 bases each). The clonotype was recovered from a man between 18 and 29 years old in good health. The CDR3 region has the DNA TGTGCCAGCAGCCCAAGGGGGGACCGCTCCTACAATGAGCAGTTCTTC. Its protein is CASSPRGDRSYNEQFF. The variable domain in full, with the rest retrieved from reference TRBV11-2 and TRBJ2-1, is EAGVAQSPRYKIIEKRQSVAFWCNPISGHATLYWYQQILGQGPKLLIQFQNNGVVDDSQLPKDRFSAERLKGVDSTLKIQPAKLEDSAVYLCASSPRGDRSYNEQFFGPGTRLTVL.